The clone carrying this T cell receptor (beta chain) was found once. Antigen specificity is unknown. This sample is drawn from a study of T cell responses to AZD1222 COVID-19 vaccine. About the research overall: Pooling was applied to second doses at about 4 or about 12 weeks. Study-level points and caveats: Baseline seropositivity occurred in only a handful of AZD1222 recipients.

Data came from immunoSEQ multiplex PCR; TCRdb stores just in-frame clones and leaves some out. The sample comprises roughly 96,000 clones, 85% to 90% of which are singletons, and about 26% rests with the top ten. The starting material was peripheral blood, obtained on day 0 of AZD1222 vaccination. This receptor was taken from an adult in good health.

In nucleotides, the CDR3 is TGTGCCAGCAGTGAATCTTCGGGTGGCCCAGATACGCAGTATTTT. Residues: CASSESSGGPDTQYF. The rearrangement uses TRBV6-1 and TRBJ2-3, with D unresolved. Trimming took 2 bases from V and 4 from J, leaving 13 bases between them. CDR3 length: 15 residues. Germline V gene lookup returns CDR1 MNHNS and CDR2 SASEGT.